The T cell receptor (beta chain) described here comes from a study of T-cell memory formation after mild COVID-19. Study details: Largely, TCR clusters stayed within a single donor.

5'RACE primed at constant segments yielded TCR alpha and TCR beta cDNA libraries bearing sample barcodes and UMIs. TCRdb re-called the 5' RACE reads through MiXCR, storing one row per CDR3 protein. The top ten clones hold about 42% of a sample with roughly 120,000 distinct CDR3 sequences, 22% of them seen once. Germline lookup yields CDR1 LGHNA and CDR2 YSLEER. V was trimmed by 5 bases and J by 5 bases, leaving 15 bases between them. The CDR3 covers 15 residues. Findings and caveats of the study: Mainly CM and EM harbored the contracting CD4+ clones; mainly EMRA harbored the CD8+ ones.

Note on this clonotype: Its antigen is unknown.

Sequenced material: PBMCs or a T cell subset sorted from them (not recorded which). The V gene is TRBV4-3, the J gene TRBJ2-2, with D perhaps TRBD2 (6 bases). This clonotype was sampled from a man between 18 and 29 years old who had mild COVID-19 (a few samples of this study predate the infection). Cell type and time point are not known. CDR3 residues: CASSGGTGWTGELFF. The CDR3 bases are TGCGCCAGCAGCGGAGGGACGGGATGGACCGGGGAGCTGTTTTTT.